A selection of T cell receptor beta chains follows, all from one sample in a study of cytomegalovirus exposure and HLA in healthy donors. Data came from immunoSEQ multiplex PCR; TCRdb stores just in-frame clones and leaves some out. The table records about 160,000 clones, under 85% of them present only once. The sample taken for sequencing was PBMCs. The receptors were gathered from a young woman in good health and CMV-seronegative. Each CDR3 is given with its conserved first and last residue. Fields, in order: V gene, J gene, clone size, D gene, CDR3 DNA, CDR3 protein. The D gene is left open where the match is weak. Some rows mark clone size as missing; the rest say once, few, many or name a class of expanded clone.

>TRBV9|TRBJ2-3|.|TRBD1
TGTGCCAGCAGCCCACTGGGACAGGGGGCTGCAGATACGCAGTATTTT
CASSPLGQGAADTQYF
>TRBV2|TRBJ1-2|.|.
TGTGCCAGCGCCCAGGCTAACTATGGCTACACCTTC
CASAQANYGYTF
>TRBV7-8|TRBJ2-5|.|.
TGTGCCAGCAGCTTATTGCGGGAGACCCAGTACTTC
CASSLLRETQYF
>TRBV27|TRBJ2-7|.|.
TGTGCCAGCAGTTACTTGGACAGCTACGAGCAGTACTTC
CASSYLDSYEQYF
>TRBV7-3|TRBJ1-2|.|.
TGTGCCAGCAGCTTAACGTCCGGCAAATTAACTATGGCGGATGCCTACACCTTC
CASSLTSGKLTMADAYTF
>TRBV2|TRBJ2-7|.|TRBD1
TGTGCCACCAGACGAAGGGGGCCTTACGAGCAGTACTTC
CATRRRGPYEQYF
>TRBV5-1|TRBJ2-7|.|.
TGCGCCAGCAGGTTTTCGGTCTCCTACGAGCAGTACTTC
CASRFSVSYEQYF
>TRBV11-3|TRBJ2-3|once|TRBD1
TGTGCCAGCAGCATCACAGGGGGCACAGATACGCAGTATTTT
CASSITGGTDTQYF
>TRBV6-1|TRBJ1-5|.|TRBD1
TGTGCCAGCAGTGAAGTATGGACAGGGAGCAATCAGCCCCAGCATTTT
CASSEVWTGSNQPQHF
>TRBV20-1|TRBJ2-7|.|.
TGCAGTGCTGGGAGCCCCTACGAGCAGTACTTC
CSAGSPYEQYF
>TRBV12-1|TRBJ1-1|.|.
TGTGCCAGCAGCTTTAGATCTACTGGTCACAACACTGAAGCTTTCTTT
CASSFRSTGHNTEAFF
>TRBV5-1|TRBJ2-4|.|TRBD1
TGCGCCAGCAGCCAAGGGACAGTCCTAAACATTCAGTACTTC
CASSQGTVLNIQYF
>TRBV6-5|TRBJ1-4|.|.
TGTGCCAGCAGGCGGCTTAATGAAAAACTGTTTTTT
CASRRLNEKLFF
>TRBV5-1|TRBJ2-2|.|.
TGCGCCAGCAGTGACACCGGGACTCTGAACACCGGGGAGCTGTTTTTT
CASSDTGTLNTGELFF
>TRBV5-4|TRBJ2-7|.|TRBD1
TGTGCCAGCAGCTTGGAGAGGGACAGCCGTTTTATTGACTTC
CASSLERDSRFIDF
>TRBV6-5|TRBJ2-1|.|.
TGTGCCAGCAGTTACCGGGGATTTGAGTTCTTC
CASSYRGFEFF
>TRBV5-1|TRBJ2-2|.|.
TGCGCCAGCAGCTTGGAAAGGGGGGGCGCCGGGGAGCTGTTTTTT
CASSLERGGAGELFF
>TRBV7-8|TRBJ2-2|.|.
TGTGCCAGCAGCTTTTTTATAGGGGAGCTGTTTTTT
CASSFFIGELFF
>TRBV5-1|TRBJ2-1|.|.
TGCGCCAGCAGCTTGGCCGCCTGGCAGGGCCATGAGCAGTTCTTC
CASSLAAWQGHEQFF
>TRBV30|TRBJ2-3|.|.
TGTGCCTGGACCCGGAACCGGGGGGCTCTCATCACAGATACGCAGTATTTT
CAWTRNRGALITDTQYF
>TRBV7-9|TRBJ2-7|.|.
TGTGCCAGCAGTCAACCGGGACATCGCTCCGAGCAGTACTTC
CASSQPGHRSEQYF
>TRBV6-5|TRBJ1-2|.|TRBD1
TGTGCCAGCAGTTACTCCCCTCAGGGGGCCTTCTATGGCTACACCTTC
CASSYSPQGAFYGYTF
>TRBV4-1|TRBJ2-7|.|.
TGCGCCAGCAGGCAGGGCCTACTCTCCTACGAGCAGTACTTC
CASRQGLLSYEQYF
>TRBV18|TRBJ2-5|.|.
TGTGCCAGCTCACCACGAGATCAAGAGACCCAGTACTTC
CASSPRDQETQYF
>TRBV19|TRBJ2-5|.|.
TGTGCCAGTAGTCGGACAGCCAAAGAGACCCAGTACTTC
CASSRTAKETQYF
>TRBV6-1|TRBJ2-5|.|TRBD2
TGTGCCAGCAGTAAACAAACTAGCGGGGGTCAGACCCAGTACTTC
CASSKQTSGGQTQYF
>TRBV11-2|TRBJ2-1|.|.
TGTGCCAGCAGCTTAGAAGTCGCCTCTAGCTCCTACAATGAGCAGTTCTTC
CASSLEVASSSYNEQFF
>TRBV6-1|TRBJ1-1|few|.
TGTGCCACTCGACAGAACACTGAAGCTTTCTTT
CATRQNTEAFF
>TRBV9|TRBJ2-1|.|TRBD2
TGTGCCAGCAGCGTAACTAGCGGGGGGCTATACAATGAGCAGTTCTTC
CASSVTSGGLYNEQFF
>TRBV19|TRBJ1-6|few|TRBD1
TGTGCCAGTAGTATAGATCGGACAGGGGGCTTTAATTCACCCCTCCACTTT
CASSIDRTGGFNSPLHF
>TRBV2|TRBJ2-2|.|TRBD1
TGTGCCAGTGGGACAGGAAAGACCGGGGAGCTGTTTTTT
CASGTGKTGELFF
>TRBV30|TRBJ2-7|few|.
TGTGCCTGGAGTGTTAGTAGCTACGAGCAGTACTTC
CAWSVSSYEQYF
>TRBV7-9|TRBJ2-3|.|TRBD2
TGTGCCAGCAGCATCGGACTAGCTGGAGATACGCAGTATTTT
CASSIGLAGDTQYF
>TRBV4-1|TRBJ1-6|.|.
TGCGCCAGCAGCCAAGCTAGCTATAATTCACCCCTCCACTTT
CASSQASYNSPLHF
>TRBV6-1|TRBJ1-4|.|.
TGTGCCAGCAGTGAAGGAGGGATTCGCTATGAAAAACTGTTTTTT
CASSEGGIRYEKLFF
>TRBV4-1|TRBJ2-5|few|TRBD2
TGCGCCAGCAGCCAAGAACGGCTAGCGGGGGGGGGAGAGACCCAGTACTTC
CASSQERLAGGGETQYF
>TRBV5-1|TRBJ1-6|once|.
TGCGCCAGCAGCTTGAGCGGGGGAGGGTCACCCCTCCACTTT
CASSLSGGGSPLHF
>TRBV28|TRBJ1-5|.|.
TGTGCCAGCAGTTTCGAGGGGGATCAGCCCCAGCATTTT
CASSFEGDQPQHF
>TRBV28|TRBJ2-7|.|TRBD1
TGTGCCAGCACCCCCGGGACAGGGGTCTACGAGCAGTACTTC
CASTPGTGVYEQYF
>TRBV6-5|TRBJ1-3|few|.
TGTGCCAGCGGCTGGGGAGGGGTGACTGGAAACACCATATATTTT
CASGWGGVTGNTIYF
>TRBV7-9|TRBJ2-3|.|TRBD2
TGTGCCAGCAGCCACGGGACTAGCGGGCGTCCTAGCACAGATACGCAGTATTTT
CASSHGTSGRPSTDTQYF
>TRBV29-1|TRBJ2-3|once|TRBD2
TGCAGCGTTGAGCGGGGGAGCACAGATACGCAGTATTTT
CSVERGSTDTQYF
>TRBV7-9|TRBJ1-5|few|.
TGTGCCAGCAGCTTAGGGGCAGCCATCAATCAGCCCCAGCATTTT
CASSLGAAINQPQHF
>TRBV11-2|TRBJ2-7|.|.
TGTGCCAGCAGCTTATCTGAGGCTCCCGAGCAGTACTTC
CASSLSEAPEQYF
>TRBV7-9|TRBJ1-3|.|.
TGTGCCAGCAGCTTACCAATACAGGGCAGAAGCTCTGGAAACACCATATATTTT
CASSLPIQGRSSGNTIYF
>TRBV6-1|TRBJ2-5|.|.
TGTGCCAGCAGTGAACGTAGCCCAGGAGGGGAGACCCAGTACTTC
CASSERSPGGETQYF
>TRBV28|TRBJ2-3|.|TRBD1
TGTGCCAGCAGTGCCTCCATGGACAGGGTGACAGATACGCAGTATTTT
CASSASMDRVTDTQYF
>TRBV7-7|TRBJ2-2|.|.
TGTGCTAGCAGCCAATCAACAGGGAACACCGGGGAGCTGTTTTTT
CASSQSTGNTGELFF
>TRBV6-5|TRBJ1-6|few|.
TGTGCCAGCAGCCTGCGGGGGGAAAATTCACCCCTCCACTTT
CASSLRGENSPLHF
>TRBV5-1|TRBJ2-7|.|.
TGCGCCAGCTCAAAAAACGTCCCCAGGGGGGACGAGCAGTGCTTC
CASSKNVPRGDEQCF
>TRBV6-1|TRBJ1-1|.|.
TGTGCCAGCAGTGAAGAGGACACCTTAAACACTGAAGCTTTCTTT
CASSEEDTLNTEAFF
>TRBV2|TRBJ1-4|.|.
TGTGCCAGCAGTGAGAGGAGGTCAGGCGGGGAAAAACTGTTTTTT
CASSERRSGGEKLFF
>TRBV10-3|TRBJ1-2|.|TRBD1
TGTGCCATCAGTGACCAAACAGGGGCCCCCCGTTATGGCTACACCTTC
CAISDQTGAPRYGYTF
>TRBV5-1|TRBJ1-4|.|.
TGCGCCAGCAGCTTGGACAGGGCAACTAATGAAAAACTGTTTTTT
CASSLDRATNEKLFF
>TRBV13|TRBJ2-7|.|TRBD1
TGTGCCAGCAGCTACCGGGACAGAACCTACGAGCAGTACTTC
CASSYRDRTYEQYF
>TRBV9|TRBJ1-3|.|.
TGTGCCAGCAGCCCTCCCGGGACACGTACCTCTGGAAACACCATATATTTT
CASSPPGTRTSGNTIYF